A single sample gave rise to the 20 T cell receptor beta chains below, sequenced in a study of preoperative IRX-2 immunotherapy in early breast cancer. Clones were read by immunoSEQ multiplex PCR, and TCRdb kept only the in-frame ones, dropping some. The sample includes about 98,000 clones, roughly 89% of them seen just once. Sample treatment: preoperative locoregional IRX-2 cytokine immunotherapy. The sample in question was tumor tissue, obtained after IRX-2 immunotherapy. The receptors derive from a human donor with breast cancer.

The genes are TRBV6-8 and TRBJ1-1, with unresolved D. Germline CDR1 and CDR2: MNHGY and SAAAGT. With 6 bases removed from V and 4 bases from J, the gap between germline ends came to 21 bases. There are 16 residues in the CDR3. The CDR3 nucleotides read TGTGCCAGCAGCCTATCCTCCGGATCCCGGGGCACTGAAGCTTTCTTT. Its protein is CASSLSSGSRGTEAFF.

CDR3: CASSFPGGGTGELFF. As DNA, the CDR3 is TGTGCCAGCAGTTTTCCAGGGGGCGGCACCGGGGAGCTGTTTTTT. V and J are TRBV28 and TRBJ2-2; 8 bases map to TRBD1. Germline V lookup: CDR1 MDHEN, CDR2 SYDVKM. V dropped 3 bases and J dropped 4; count of bases not matched to a gene: 4. The CDR3 spans 15 residues.

The rearrangement uses TRBV29-1 and TRBJ1-2; TRBD1 agrees at 8 bases. From germline, CDR1 is SQVTM and CDR2 ANQGSEA. After removal of 7 bases from V and 4 bases from J, the junction contained 8 bases not matched to a gene. CDR3 length equals 13 residues. The chain's CDR3 is CSAADREGYGYTF. CDR3 DNA sequence: TGCAGCGCCGCGGACAGGGAGGGCTATGGCTACACCTTC.

The chain joins TRBV5-1 to TRBJ1-3, with no clear D. Trimming removed 0 bases from V and 0 bases from J, with 7 bases in between. Germline CDR1 is SGHRS and CDR2 is YFSETQ. The length of the CDR3 is 15 residues. Here the CDR3 reads CASSLAADSGNTIYF. In nucleotides, the CDR3 is TGCGCCAGCAGCTTGGCCGCCGACTCTGGAAACACCATATATTTT.

In DNA form, the CDR3 reads TGTGCCAGCAGCTCCGAGTCCCACAACAATTCACCCCTCCACTTT. Translating it yields CASSSESHNNSPLHF. The chain employs TRBV11-3 and TRBJ1-6, with D unclear. The V and J ends lost 4 bases and 7 bases respectively, with 14 bases between them. CDR1 and CDR2 (germline): SGHNT, YENEEA. The CDR3 is made up of 15 amino acids.

The chain links TRBV6-8 to TRBJ1-5; D call uncertain. Germline CDR1 reads MNHGY; CDR2 reads SAAAGT. CDR3 size: 13 residues. With 5 bases removed from V and 7 bases from J, the gap between germline ends came to 12 bases. CDR3 amino acids: CASSVDTAQPQHF. The CDR3 DNA reads TGTGCCAGCAGTGTCGATACGGCGCAGCCCCAGCATTTT.

The sample holds a few counts of this clone. The chain is built from TRBV18 and TRBJ2-6; TRBD1 aligns across 7 bases. CDR3 length equals 17 residues. CDR1 and CDR2 from the germline V gene are KGHSH and LQKENI. The V segment lost 6 bases and the J segment 0 bases; nucleotides outside the gene matches: 8. CDR3 in DNA: TGTGCCAGCTCTCCGAACAGGGGCGCCTCTGGGGCCAACGTCCTGACTTTC. Its protein is CASSPNRGASGANVLTF.

As concerns this clone: One end of the junction fails to match germline, which may point to a read error. The chain recombines TRBV28 with TRBJ1-1; 9 bases agree with TRBD1. The CDR3 loop spans 15 amino acids. CDR1 and CDR2 (germline): MDHEN, SYDVKM. CDR3 coding DNA: TGTACCAGCAGCCTTCCGGGACAGGGCCAGTTCTCAGCTTTCTTT. It specifies CTSSLPGQGQFSAFF.

The chain combines TRBV6-8 with TRBJ2-1, with TRBD2 matching 7 bases. Trimming at V came to 6 bases and at J to 1 base, leaving 9 bases not matched to a gene. The germline V gene has CDR1 MNHGY and CDR2 SAAAGT. The CDR3 totals 16 residues. This CDR3 reads CASRAAGEVSYNEQFF. The CDR3 nucleotides read TGTGCCAGCAGAGCCGCGGGGGAGGTGTCCTACAATGAGCAGTTCTTC.

V gene TRBV18 combines with J gene TRBJ2-7, with D possibly TRBD2 on 6 matching bases. Germline CDR1 and CDR2: KGHSH and LQKENI. CDR3 length: 14 residues. Trimming stripped 7 bases from V and 5 bases from J, with 18 bases between. The CDR3 DNA sequence: TGTGCCAGCTGGGAGGATCCCCCCCGCGACGAGCAGTACTTC. Translated, it gives CASWEDPPRDEQYF. The whole variable domain, filled in from reference TRBV18 and TRBJ2-7, reads NAGVMQNPRHLVRRRGQEARLRCSPMKGHSHVYWYRQLPEEGLKFMVYLQKENIIDESGMPKERFSAEFPKEGPSILRIQQVVRGDSAAYFCASWEDPPRDEQYFGPGTRLTVT.

This clone appeared once. V gene TRBV30 combines with J gene TRBJ2-3, with D possibly TRBD2 on 5 matching bases. Germline CDR1 and CDR2: GTSNPN and SVGIG (reference sequence). V shed 0 bases and J shed 3 bases, with 13 bases lying between them. The length of the CDR3 is 15 residues. The CDR3 DNA reads as TGTGCCTGGAGTGTAATGGCTAGCAGTACAGATACGCAGTATTTT. It codes for CAWSVMASSTDTQYF.

This sequence joins TRBV5-1 and TRBJ2-3; D is perhaps TRBD1 or TRBD2 (5 bases each). V was shortened by 3 bases and J by 0 bases, with 8 bases between the two germline ends. CDR3 length: 14 amino acids. Germline V CDR1 and CDR2: SGHRS, YFSETQ. The CDR3 reads CASSYWGSTDTQYF. The CDR3, as DNA: TGCGCCAGCAGCTATTGGGGGAGCACAGATACGCAGTATTTT.

A word on this clone: The read ends 1 residue before the CDR3 terminus; that terminus is restored from the germline J gene. The chain uses TRBV10-3 and TRBJ2-1; TRBD2 agrees at 7 bases. This CDR3 is built from 15 residues. The germline V gene has CDR1 ENHRY and CDR2 SYGVKD. J gave up 9 bases and V 0 bases, and 8 bases lay outside the gene matches. This CDR3 reads CAISESGGRAGEQFF. The sequenced CDR3 bases are TGTGCCATCAGTGAGTCGGGGGGGAGAGCCGGTGAGCAGTTC.

The CDR3 DNA reads TGTGCCAGTAGTATAGTCGAAAATCAGCCCCAGCATTTT. This translates into CASSIVENQPQHF. The gene calls are TRBV19 and TRBJ1-5; D remains ambiguous. The CDR3 length is 13 residues. CDR1 and CDR2 from the germline V gene are LNHDA and SQIVND (reference sequence). V lost 1 base and J lost 4, with 5 bases in between.

The J gene is TRBJ2-7, the V gene TRBV28; 7 bases match TRBD2. Germline assignment: CDR1 MDHEN and CDR2 SYDVKM. The CDR3 contains 15 residues. The J segment lost 3 bases and the V segment lost 4 bases, leaving 9 bases of the junction unmatched. CDR3 DNA sequence: TGTGCCAGCAGTTCCCCCAGCGGGGCTGTCTACGAGCAGTACTTC. Translated: CASSSPSGAVYEQYF. Using reference TRBV28 and TRBJ2-7 for the parts outside the CDR3, the full variable domain is DVKVTQSSRYLVKRTGEKVFLECVQDMDHENMFWYRQDPGLGLRLIYFSYDVKMKEKGDIPEGYSVSREKKERFSLILESASTNQTSMYLCASSSPSGAVYEQYFGPGTRLTVT.

The V call is TRBV6-8, the J call TRBJ1-4, with TRBD1 matching 7 bases. The germline V gene has CDR1 MNHGY and CDR2 SAAAGT. With V trimmed by 7 bases and J by 8 bases, 7 bases remained unmatched. The CDR3 has 13 amino acids. The CDR3 spells CASTSSGGEKLFF. The CDR3 DNA follows: TGTGCCAGCACCTCGTCAGGGGGGGAAAAACTGTTTTTT.

This clone was found once. The J gene is TRBJ2-1, the V gene TRBV29-1; 10 bases agree with TRBD2. The trim removed 4 bases at V and 3 bases at J, leaving 12 bases unmatched. Germline CDR1 reads SQVTM; CDR2 reads ANQGSEA. This CDR3 contains 17 residues. The CDR3 DNA sequence: TGCAGCGTTGGAGTTGGGGCTACTAGCGGGATCTACAATGAGCAGTTCTTC. The encoded protein is CSVGVGATSGIYNEQFF.

V gene TRBV11-3 combines with J gene TRBJ1-3; 8 nucleotides line up with TRBD1. The V and J ends lost 4 bases and 7 bases, in that order; junction bases with no gene match: 6. Germline lookup yields CDR1 SGHNT and CDR2 YENEEA. CDR3 size: 14 residues. CDR3 DNA sequence: TGTGCCAGCAGCTCCGCCGGGACAGGCAACACCATATATTTT. Its protein is CASSSAGTGNTIYF.

The chain links TRBV18 to TRBJ1-1; 7 bases align to TRBD1. Germline CDR1 is KGHSH and CDR2 is LQKENI. The CDR3 runs to 17 residues. V was clipped by 0 bases and J by 6 bases; unmatched bases: 13. CDR3 in DNA: TGTGCCAGCTCACCACCCTATTTTGAGGGGGCGAGAGCTGAAGCTTTCTTT. Protein product: CASSPPYFEGARAEAFF. Complete variable domain (other parts from reference TRBV18 and TRBJ1-1): NAGVMQNPRHLVRRRGQEARLRCSPMKGHSHVYWYRQLPEEGLKFMVYLQKENIIDESGMPKERFSAEFPKEGPSILRIQQVVRGDSAAYFCASSPPYFEGARAEAFFGQGTRLTVV.

In this sample, this clone turned up a few times. The CDR3 loop is CASDGTPETEAFF. CDR3 bases: TGTGCCAGTGACGGGACACCGGAAACTGAAGCTTTCTTT. V usage is TRBV28 and J usage is TRBJ1-1; maybe TRBD1 (6 bases). Germline lookup yields CDR1 MDHEN and CDR2 SYDVKM. This CDR3 has 13 residues. Trimming cost V 9 bases and J 5 bases, with 16 bases left between them.